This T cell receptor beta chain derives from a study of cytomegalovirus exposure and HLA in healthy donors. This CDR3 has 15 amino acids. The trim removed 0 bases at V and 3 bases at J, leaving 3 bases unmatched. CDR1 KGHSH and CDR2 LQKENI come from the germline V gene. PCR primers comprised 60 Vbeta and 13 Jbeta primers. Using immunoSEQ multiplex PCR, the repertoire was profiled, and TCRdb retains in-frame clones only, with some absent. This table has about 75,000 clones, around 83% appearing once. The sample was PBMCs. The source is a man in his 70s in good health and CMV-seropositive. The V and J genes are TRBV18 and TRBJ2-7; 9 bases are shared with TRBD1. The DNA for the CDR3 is TGTGCCAGCTCACCACCGTGGACAGGGGTCTACGAGCAGTACTTC. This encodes CASSPPWTGVYEQYF.